This is a list of T cell receptor beta chains from one sample in a study of chemoradiotherapy in HPV16-positive cancers. Here immunoSEQ multiplex PCR was the method, and the copy in TCRdb shows in-frame clones only, minus some. The sample yields around 30,000 clones, 92% seen once. The source material was blood, sampled from a patient who underwent chemoradiotherapy. Every receptor here comes from a human donor with HPV-associated anogenital cancer. CDR3s include the opening cysteine and the closing phenylalanine or tryptophan. A D gene is named only where the DNA matches it firmly. Size is omitted from some rows. Given values are once, few, many or a class for expanded clones.

d_call clone_size j_call v_call cdr3_aa cdr3_nt
- once TRBJ2-2 TRBV4-1 CASSQDGRPGGNTGELFF TGCGCCAGCAGCCAAGACGGACGCCCCGGTGGGAACACCGGGGAGCTGTTTTTT
- - TRBJ2-7 TRBV5-1 CASSPGVSRYEQYF TGCGCCAGCAGCCCGGGGGTCTCGCGCTACGAGCAGTACTTC
- - TRBJ2-3 TRBV5-1 CASRLGADTQYF TGCGCCAGCAGGTTGGGGGCAGATACGCAGTATTTT
TRBD1 - TRBJ2-7 TRBV28 CASTVLGTGSYEQYF TGTGCCAGCACCGTTCTTGGGACAGGGAGCTACGAGCAGTACTTC
- - TRBJ2-5 TRBV18 CASSPLTVETQYF TGTGCCAGCTCACCGCTGACAGTGGAGACCCAGTACTTC
TRBD2 - TRBJ2-5 TRBV6-1 CASSETAGGQETQYF TGTGCCAGCAGTGAAACAGCGGGGGGGCAAGAGACCCAGTACTTC
- - TRBJ2-1 TRBV7-3 CASSLTHRGDEQFF TGTGCCAGCAGCTTAACACACAGAGGGGATGAGCAGTTCTTC
- - TRBJ1-1 TRBV9 CASSYSIRENTEAFF TGTGCCAGCAGCTATAGTATAAGGGAGAACACTGAAGCTTTCTTT
TRBD2 - TRBJ2-1 TRBV30 CAWSSSGEQFF TGTGCCTGGAGTTCTAGCGGAGAGCAGTTCTTC
TRBD2 - TRBJ2-5 TRBV6-5 CASSYRGLARVETQYF TGTGCCAGCAGTTACAGGGGACTAGCGCGGGTGGAGACCCAGTACTTC
TRBD1 - TRBJ2-7 TRBV19 CASSTGRTGGYEQYF TGTGCCAGTAGTACTGGGAGGACAGGGGGTTACGAGCAGTACTTC
TRBD1 - TRBJ2-1 TRBV5-1 CASSLGTGGLSYNEQFF TGCGCCAGCAGCTTGGGCACAGGGGGCCTGTCCTACAATGAGCAGTTCTTC
- - TRBJ2-7 TRBV18 CASSPPGQGPYEQYF TGTGCCAGCTCACCACCCGGGCAGGGCCCTTACGAGCAGTACTTC
TRBD1 once TRBJ1-5 TRBV28 CASSFQGAGGNQPQHF TGTGCCAGCAGTTTCCAGGGGGCGGGGGGCAATCAGCCCCAGCATTTT
TRBD1 - TRBJ1-4 TRBV27 CASSFLGQGPEKLFF TGTGCCAGCAGTTTCCTCGGACAGGGGCCGGAAAAACTGTTTTTT
TRBD1 - TRBJ1-2 TRBV10-2 CASTRTGRGGYTF TGCGCCAGCACCCGGACAGGGAGAGGTGGCTACACCTTC
TRBD2 - TRBJ2-5 TRBV28 CASSQLAGGETQYF TGTGCCAGCAGCCAACTAGCGGGGGGGGAGACCCAGTACTTC
TRBD1 once TRBJ2-7 TRBV6-6 CASSYPTGSSYEQYF TGTGCCAGCAGTTACCCGACAGGGAGCTCCTACGAGCAGTACTTC
TRBD1 - TRBJ2-6 TRBV7-9 CASSFDRAGANVLTF TGTGCCAGCAGCTTCGACAGGGCTGGGGCCAACGTCCTGACTTTC
- - TRBJ1-6 TRBV7-8 CASSPLRGNLVNSPLHF TGTGCCAGCAGCCCATTACGGGGAAATCTAGTTAATTCACCCCTCCACTTT
TRBD2 - TRBJ2-1 TRBV9 CASSVGGGHYNEQFF TGTGCCAGCAGCGTTGGCGGGGGGCATTACAATGAGCAGTTCTTC
TRBD1 - TRBJ1-4 TRBV5-4 CASSLAELSRGQGVFEKLFF TGTGCCAGCAGCTTGGCCGAACTTAGTCGGGGACAGGGTGTTTTTGAAAAACTGTTTTTT
- - TRBJ2-7 TRBV9 CASSVGHTYEQYF TGTGCCAGCAGCGTAGGGCACACCTACGAGCAGTACTTC
TRBD1 - TRBJ2-1 TRBV6-4 CASSDGEGQGDNEQFF TGTGCCAGCAGTGACGGCGAGGGCCAGGGGGACAATGAGCAGTTCTTC
- - TRBJ2-3 TRBV6-6 CASSYGVSTDTQYF TGTGCCAGCAGTTACGGGGTTTCAACAGATACGCAGTATTTT
TRBD1 - TRBJ1-6 TRBV4-3 CASSQTGMWNSPLHF TGCGCCAGCAGCCAGACAGGGATGTGGAATTCACCCCTCCACTTT
- - TRBJ2-1 TRBV29-1 CSVVGWQGGNEQFF TGCAGCGTCGTGGGATGGCAGGGAGGCAATGAGCAGTTCTTC
- once TRBJ1-2 TRBV9 CASSVGPYGYTF TGTGCCAGCAGCGTAGGACCATATGGCTACACCTTC
- - TRBJ2-3 TRBV25-1 CASSGGGDTQYF TGTGCCAGCAGTGGGGGCGGTGATACGCAGTATTTT
TRBD1 - TRBJ1-2 TRBV9 CASSEGTGGGYTF TGTGCCAGCAGCGAAGGGACAGGGGGTGGCTACACCTTC
TRBD2 - TRBJ2-2 TRBV18 CASSPPGTRDTGELFF TGTGCCAGCTCACCGCCCGGGACTAGGGACACCGGGGAGCTGTTTTTT
TRBD2 once TRBJ2-7 TRBV4-2 CASSQEGGAYEQYF TGTGCCAGCAGCCAAGAGGGAGGGGCGTACGAGCAGTACTTC
- - TRBJ2-5 TRBV14 CASSQDLVRPPLDF TGTGCCAGCAGCCAAGATCTGGTACGCCCGCCCTTGGACTTC
- - TRBJ1-5 TRBV15 CATSRELMGLPQHF TGTGCCACCAGCAGAGAGTTGATGGGTCTGCCCCAGCATTTT
- few TRBJ1-3 TRBV5-4 CASSWGSGNTIYF TGTGCCAGCAGCTGGGGTTCTGGAAACACCATATATTTT
- - TRBJ1-4 TRBV5-5 CASSSERGNEKLFF TGTGCCAGCAGCTCGGAGAGGGGTAATGAAAAACTGTTTTTT
TRBD1 - TRBJ2-3 TRBV29-1 CSAPTGITDTQYF TGCAGCGCCCCGACAGGGATCACAGATACGCAGTATTTT
- - TRBJ2-5 TRBV4-1 CASSRGASQARETQYF TGCGCCAGCAGCCGCGGCGCGTCACAGGCTCGGGAGACCCAGTACTTC
TRBD1 - TRBJ1-1 TRBV5-1 CASSKGQGSMNTEAFF TGCGCCAGCAGCAAGGGACAGGGAAGCATGAACACTGAAGCTTTCTTT
- - TRBJ2-2 TRBV18 CASSPVRQQNTGELFF TGTGCCAGCTCACCAGTCCGTCAGCAAAACACCGGGGAGCTGTTTTTT
- once TRBJ1-2 TRBV4-2 CASSQAIHNYGYTF TGTGCCAGCAGCCAAGCCATACACAACTATGGCTACACCTTC
TRBD2 - TRBJ2-7 TRBV2 CASSAGLAGGSSYEQYF TGTGCCAGCAGTGCGGGACTAGCGGGGGGGAGCTCCTACGAGCAGTACTTC
- - TRBJ2-3 TRBV7-3 CASSFVGGKTDTQYF TGTGCCAGCAGCTTCGTGGGGGGTAAGACAGATACGCAGTATTTT
- once TRBJ2-2 TRBV7-9 CASRSTGELFF TGTGCCAGCAGGAGCACCGGGGAGCTGTTTTTT
- - TRBJ2-2 TRBV14 CASSQAWELFF TGTGCCAGCAGCCAGGCGTGGGAGCTGTTTTTT
- - TRBJ1-1 TRBV9 CASSSEGKQGTEAFF TGTGCCAGCAGCTCTGAGGGGAAGCAGGGCACTGAAGCTTTCTTT
TRBD2 - TRBJ2-1 TRBV19 CASSRGLASYNEQFF TGTGCCAGTAGTAGGGGACTAGCGAGTTACAATGAGCAGTTCTTC
- once TRBJ2-7 TRBV6-6 CASSSIVYEQYF TGTGCCAGCAGCTCGATCGTCTACGAGCAGTACTTC
TRBD1 - TRBJ2-7 TRBV6-5 CASSYSGGTGANEQYF TGTGCCAGCAGCTACTCGGGAGGGACAGGGGCGAACGAGCAGTACTTC
TRBD1 - TRBJ2-7 TRBV6-1 CASSEGRQGVHEQYF TGTGCCAGCAGCGAGGGGCGACAGGGGGTACACGAGCAGTACTTC
TRBD1 - TRBJ2-5 TRBV29-1 CSVGTGAQETQYF TGCAGCGTCGGGACAGGAGCTCAAGAGACCCAGTACTTC
- - TRBJ1-4 TRBV5-1 CASSPGRGRNEKLFF TGCGCCAGCAGCCCGGGGCGGGGGAGGAATGAAAAACTGTTTTTT
- - TRBJ2-2 TRBV18 CASSPRPIINYNTGELFF TGTGCCAGCTCACCAAGGCCCATCATTAATTACAACACCGGGGAGCTGTTTTTT
TRBD2 - TRBJ2-1 TRBV6-5 CASSYASGGAWEQFF TGTGCCAGCAGTTACGCTAGCGGGGGGGCTTGGGAGCAGTTCTTC
- - TRBJ2-7 TRBV4-2 CASSQDVRGDYEQYF TGTGCCAGCAGCCAAGACGTCCGAGGGGACTACGAGCAGTACTTC
- - TRBJ2-7 TRBV6-1 CASSAQAGSYEQYF TGTGCCAGCAGTGCCCAAGCAGGGTCCTACGAGCAGTACTTC